This TCR beta chain was found in a study of shared clonotypes between healthy human individuals. Study-wide context: The study used three CD4 naive, three CD4 memory, two CD8 naive and one CD8 memory plate per donor.

This clone came up once. As yet, its antigen is unknown. It was into CD45RA+ naive and CD45RA-negative memory subsets that the CD4+ cells were split. Germline values: CDR1 ENHRY, CDR2 SYGVKD. This CDR3 has 15 amino acids. V shed 6 bases and J 2 bases; nucleotides not matched to a gene: 8. The protocol was immunoSEQ multiplex PCR, while the TCRdb copy is restricted to in-frame clones and leaves out a portion. The sample shows roughly 2 million clones, 95% of them seen only once. Findings and limits, study-wide: Clonotypes that were shared across a few donors made up around 5.5% of naive CD4 clonotypes. Estimated richness values were generally larger in naive subsets than in memory subsets.

The sequencing input was naive CD4+ T cells sorted from blood. As to subset: CD45RA+ positively selected. The receptor's source is a man between 18 and 35 years old in good health. This chain joins TRBV10-3 and TRBJ1-2; 8 bases align to TRBD1. CDR3 nucleotides: TGTGCCATCAGCGAAGACAGGGGAGGCAACTATGGCTACACCTTC. This sequence encodes CAISEDRGGNYGYTF.